This T cell receptor beta chain was sequenced during a study of shared clonotypes between healthy human individuals. Positively selected for CCR7, the CD45RO-negative cells used as naive CD8 cells excluded terminally differentiated effector memory CD45RA+ cells. Germline V gene lookup returns CDR1 SNHLY and CDR2 FYNNEI. With 8 bases clipped from V and 2 bases from J, the junction kept 20 bases outside the gene matches. The CDR3 sequence is 19 residues long. TCRdb's table, derived via immunoSEQ multiplex PCR, lists solely in-frame clones and lacks some. This repertoire shows 1.5 million to 2.5 million clones, less than 95% found once; its top ten account for around 1%.

The rearrangement joins TRBV2 to TRBJ2-3; TRBD2 agrees at 9 bases. The clonotype originates from a man in his late teens or twenties in good health. Sequenced material: naive CD8+ T cells sorted from blood. The CDR3 loop reads CASPGLAGERVGVTDTQYF. CDR3 nucleotide sequence: TGTGCCAGCCCGGGCTTAGCGGGGGAAAGGGTTGGGGTCACAGATACGCAGTATTTT. Full variable domain (remainder filled in from reference TRBV2 and TRBJ2-3): EPEVTQTPSHQVTQMGQEVILRCVPISNHLYFYWYRQILGQKVEFLVSFYNNEISEKSEIFDDQFSVERPDGSNFTLKIRSTKLEDSAMYFCASPGLAGERVGVTDTQYFGPGTRLTVL.